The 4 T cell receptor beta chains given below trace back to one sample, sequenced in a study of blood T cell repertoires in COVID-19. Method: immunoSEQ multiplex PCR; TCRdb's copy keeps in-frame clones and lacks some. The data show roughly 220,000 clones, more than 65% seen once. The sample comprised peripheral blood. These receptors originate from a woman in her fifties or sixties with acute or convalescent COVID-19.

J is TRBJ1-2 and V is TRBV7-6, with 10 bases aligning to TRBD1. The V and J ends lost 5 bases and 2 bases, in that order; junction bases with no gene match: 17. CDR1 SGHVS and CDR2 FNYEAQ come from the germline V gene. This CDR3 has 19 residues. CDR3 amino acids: CASSPARPGQGIRNYGYTF. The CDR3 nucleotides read TGTGCCAGCAGCCCCGCCCGGCCGGGACAGGGGATAAGGAACTATGGCTACACCTTC.

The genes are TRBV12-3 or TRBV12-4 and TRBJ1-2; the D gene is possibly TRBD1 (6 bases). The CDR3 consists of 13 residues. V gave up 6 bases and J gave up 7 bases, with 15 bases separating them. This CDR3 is CASSPGTIRGYTF. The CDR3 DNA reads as TGTGCCAGCAGCCCCGGGACAATCCGTGGCTACACCTTC.

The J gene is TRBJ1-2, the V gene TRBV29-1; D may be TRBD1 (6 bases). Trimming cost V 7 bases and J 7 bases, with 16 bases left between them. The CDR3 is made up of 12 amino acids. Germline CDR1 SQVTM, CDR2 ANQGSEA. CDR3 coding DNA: TGCAGCGGATTCGGGGGGGGCCCTGGCTACACCTTC. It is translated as CSGFGGGPGYTF.

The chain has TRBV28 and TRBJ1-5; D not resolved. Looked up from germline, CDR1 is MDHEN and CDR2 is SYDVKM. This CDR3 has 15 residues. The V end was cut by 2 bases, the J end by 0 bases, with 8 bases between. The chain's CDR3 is CASSLRSLSNQPQHF. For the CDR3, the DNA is TGTGCCAGCAGTTTAAGGAGTCTTAGCAATCAGCCCCAGCATTTT.